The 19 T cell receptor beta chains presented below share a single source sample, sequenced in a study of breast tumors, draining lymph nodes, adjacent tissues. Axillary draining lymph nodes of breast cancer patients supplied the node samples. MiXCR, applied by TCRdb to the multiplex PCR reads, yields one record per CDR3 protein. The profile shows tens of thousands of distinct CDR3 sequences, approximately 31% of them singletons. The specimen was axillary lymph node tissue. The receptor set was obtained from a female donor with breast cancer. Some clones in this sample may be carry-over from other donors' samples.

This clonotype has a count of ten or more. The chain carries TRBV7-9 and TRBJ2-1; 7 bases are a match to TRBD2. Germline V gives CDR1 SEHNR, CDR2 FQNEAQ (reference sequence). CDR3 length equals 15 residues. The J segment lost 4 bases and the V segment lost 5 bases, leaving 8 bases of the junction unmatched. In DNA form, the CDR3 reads TGTGCCAGCAGCAACGCGGGAGAATCGTACAATGAGCAGTTCTTC. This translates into CASSNAGESYNEQFF.

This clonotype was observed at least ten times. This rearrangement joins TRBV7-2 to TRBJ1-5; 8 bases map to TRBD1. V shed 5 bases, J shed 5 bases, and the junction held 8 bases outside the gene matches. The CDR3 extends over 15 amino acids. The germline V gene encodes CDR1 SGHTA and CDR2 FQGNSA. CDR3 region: CASSMDRDAYQPQHF. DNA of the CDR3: TGTGCCAGCAGCATGGACAGGGATGCTTATCAGCCCCAGCATTTT. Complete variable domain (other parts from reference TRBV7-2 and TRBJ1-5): GAGVSQSPSNKVTEKGKDVELRCDPISGHTALYWYRQSLGQGLEFLIYFQGNSAPDKSGLPSDRFSAERTGGSVSTLTIQRTQQEDSAVYLCASSMDRDAYQPQHFGDGTRLSIL.

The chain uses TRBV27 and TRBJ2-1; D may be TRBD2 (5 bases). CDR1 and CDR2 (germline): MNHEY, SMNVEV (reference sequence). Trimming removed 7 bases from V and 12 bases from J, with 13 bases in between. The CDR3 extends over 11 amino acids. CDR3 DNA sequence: TGTGCCAGCAAGGTGGGAGATAGGCAGTTCTTC. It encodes CASKVGDRQFF.

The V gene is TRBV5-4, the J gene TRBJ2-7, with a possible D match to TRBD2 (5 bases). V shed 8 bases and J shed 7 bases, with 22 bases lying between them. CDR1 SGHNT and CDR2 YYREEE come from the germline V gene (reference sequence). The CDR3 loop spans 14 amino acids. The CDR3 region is CARGLWLAPREQYF. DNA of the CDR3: TGTGCCAGGGGCTTGTGGCTAGCACCTAGAGAGCAGTACTTC.

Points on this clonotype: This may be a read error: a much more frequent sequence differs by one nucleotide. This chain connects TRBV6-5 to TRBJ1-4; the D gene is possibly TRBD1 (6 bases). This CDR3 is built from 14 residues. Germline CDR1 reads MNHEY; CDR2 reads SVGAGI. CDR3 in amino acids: CASRHREVGEKLLF. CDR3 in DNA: TGTGCCAGCAGACACAGGGAGGTTGGCGAAAAACTGCTTTTT.

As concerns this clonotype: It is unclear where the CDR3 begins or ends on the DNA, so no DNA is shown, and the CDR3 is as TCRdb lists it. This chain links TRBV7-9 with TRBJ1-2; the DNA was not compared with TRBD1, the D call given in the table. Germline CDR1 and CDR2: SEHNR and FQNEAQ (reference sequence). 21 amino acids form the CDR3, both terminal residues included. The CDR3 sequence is CASSFYICSAYSTGGGYGYTF.

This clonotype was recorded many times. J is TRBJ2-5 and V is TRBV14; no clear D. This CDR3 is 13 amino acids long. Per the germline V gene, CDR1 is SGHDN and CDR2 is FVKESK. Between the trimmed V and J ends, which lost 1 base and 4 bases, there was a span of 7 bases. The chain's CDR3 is CASSQGLRETQYF. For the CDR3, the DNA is TGTGCCAGCAGCCAAGGGCTGAGAGAGACCCAGTACTTC.

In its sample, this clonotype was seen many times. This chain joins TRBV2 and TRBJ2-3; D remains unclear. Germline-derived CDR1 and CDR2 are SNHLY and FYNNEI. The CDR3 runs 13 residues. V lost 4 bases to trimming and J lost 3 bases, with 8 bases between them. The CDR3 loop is CASSGSITDTQYF. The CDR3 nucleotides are TGTGCCAGCAGTGGATCTATTACAGATACGCAGTATTTT.

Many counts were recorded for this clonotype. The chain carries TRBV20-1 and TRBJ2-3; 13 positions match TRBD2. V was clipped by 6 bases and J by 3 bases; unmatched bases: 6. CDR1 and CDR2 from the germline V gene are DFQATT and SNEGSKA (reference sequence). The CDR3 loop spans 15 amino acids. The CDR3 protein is CSATWTSGSTDTQYF. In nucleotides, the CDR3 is TGCAGTGCAACTTGGACTAGCGGGAGTACAGATACGCAGTATTTT.

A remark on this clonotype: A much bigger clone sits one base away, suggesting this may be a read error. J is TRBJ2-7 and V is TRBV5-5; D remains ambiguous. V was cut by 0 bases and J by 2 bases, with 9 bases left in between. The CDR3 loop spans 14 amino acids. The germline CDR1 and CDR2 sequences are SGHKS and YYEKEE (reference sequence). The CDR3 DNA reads TGTGCCAGCAGCTTGGCCATGGCTGCCTACGAGCAGTACTTC. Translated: CASSLAMAAYEQYF.

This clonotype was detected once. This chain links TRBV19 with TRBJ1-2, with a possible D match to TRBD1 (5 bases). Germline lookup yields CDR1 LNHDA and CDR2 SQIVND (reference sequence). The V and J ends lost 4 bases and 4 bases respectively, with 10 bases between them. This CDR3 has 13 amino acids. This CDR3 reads CASSNRGAYGYTF. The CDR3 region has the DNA TGTGCCAGTAGTAATAGGGGCGCCTATGGCTACACCTTC. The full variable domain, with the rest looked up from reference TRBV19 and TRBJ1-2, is DGGITQSPKYLFRKEGQNVTLSCEQNLNHDAMYWYRQDPGQGLRLIYYSQIVNDFQKGDIAEGYSVSREKKESFPLTVTSAQKNPTAFYLCASSNRGAYGYTFGSGTRLTVV.

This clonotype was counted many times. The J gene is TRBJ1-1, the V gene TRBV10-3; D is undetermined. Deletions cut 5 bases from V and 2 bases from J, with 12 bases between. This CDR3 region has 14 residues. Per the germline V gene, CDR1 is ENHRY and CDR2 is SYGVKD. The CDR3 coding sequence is TGTGCCATCAGTACCGGAGGACCTAACACTGAAGCTTTCTTT. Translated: CAISTGGPNTEAFF.

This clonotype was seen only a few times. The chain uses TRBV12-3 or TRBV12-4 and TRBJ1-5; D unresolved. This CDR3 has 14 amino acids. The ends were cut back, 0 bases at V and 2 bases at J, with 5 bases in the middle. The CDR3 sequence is CASSLALGNQPQHF. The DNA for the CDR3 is TGTGCCAGCAGTTTAGCGTTGGGCAATCAGCCCCAGCATTTT.

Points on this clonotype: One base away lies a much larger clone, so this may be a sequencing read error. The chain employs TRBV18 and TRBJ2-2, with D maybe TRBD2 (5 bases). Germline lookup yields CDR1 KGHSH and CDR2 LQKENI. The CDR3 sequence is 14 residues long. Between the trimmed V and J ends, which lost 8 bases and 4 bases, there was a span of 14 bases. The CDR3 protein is CASPRSGSTGELFF. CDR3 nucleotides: TGTGCCAGCCCCAGGAGCGGCAGCACCGGGGAGCTGTTTTTT.

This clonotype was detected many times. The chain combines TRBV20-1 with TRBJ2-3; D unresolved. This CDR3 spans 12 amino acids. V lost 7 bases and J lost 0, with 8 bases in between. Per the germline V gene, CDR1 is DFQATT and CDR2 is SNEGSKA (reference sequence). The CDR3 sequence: CSGVRSTDTQYF. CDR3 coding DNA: TGCAGTGGGGTCAGAAGCACAGATACGCAGTATTTT.

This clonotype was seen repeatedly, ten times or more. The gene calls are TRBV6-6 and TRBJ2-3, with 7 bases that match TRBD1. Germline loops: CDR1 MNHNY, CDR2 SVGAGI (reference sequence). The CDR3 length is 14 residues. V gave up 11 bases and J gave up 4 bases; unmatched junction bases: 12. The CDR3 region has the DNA TGTGCCGCCTCATCGGGACAGTTTCCAGATACGCAGTATTTT. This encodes CAASSGQFPDTQYF.

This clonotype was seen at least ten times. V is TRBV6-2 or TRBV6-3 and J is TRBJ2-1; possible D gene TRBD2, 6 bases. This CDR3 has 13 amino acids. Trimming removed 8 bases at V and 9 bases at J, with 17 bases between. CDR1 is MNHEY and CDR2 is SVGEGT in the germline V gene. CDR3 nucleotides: TGTGCCAGCCGCGAATGGACCGGGGGTGAGCAGTTCTTC. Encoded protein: CASREWTGGEQFF.

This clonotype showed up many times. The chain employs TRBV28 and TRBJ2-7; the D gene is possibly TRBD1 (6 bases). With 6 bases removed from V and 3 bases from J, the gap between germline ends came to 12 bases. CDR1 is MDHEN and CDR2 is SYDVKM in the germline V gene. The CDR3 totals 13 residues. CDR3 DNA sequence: TGTGCCAGCAGACCTACAGGGAACTACGAGCAGTACTTC. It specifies CASRPTGNYEQYF. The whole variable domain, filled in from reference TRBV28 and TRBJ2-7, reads DVKVTQSSRYLVKRTGEKVFLECVQDMDHENMFWYRQDPGLGLRLIYFSYDVKMKEKGDIPEGYSVSREKKERFSLILESASTNQTSMYLCASRPTGNYEQYFGPGTRLTVT.

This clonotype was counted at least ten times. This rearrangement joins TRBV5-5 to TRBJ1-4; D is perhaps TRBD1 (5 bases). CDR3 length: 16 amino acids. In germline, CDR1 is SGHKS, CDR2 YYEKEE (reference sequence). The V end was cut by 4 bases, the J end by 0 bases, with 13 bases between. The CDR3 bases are TGTGCCAGCAGCCTCGGGGCAAGCCCAACTAATGAAAAACTGTTTTTT. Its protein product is CASSLGASPTNEKLFF.